This T cell receptor (beta chain) comes out of a study of blood T cell repertoires in COVID-19. Study overall: Spain, Italy and the United States supplied samples that represented acute and convalescent COVID-19. From T cells, B-cell-depleted T cells, or PBMCs came the material, which was cDNA or gDNA.

Profiling relied on immunoSEQ multiplex PCR, and the TCRdb table lists in-frame clones only, not all of them. Among 48,000 or so clones listed, 65% to 90% were seen once. It was during active infection that Seattle patients were enrolled and then longitudinally followed. This clonotype was sampled from an elderly woman with COVID-19, enrolled during active disease. Sequencing input: peripheral blood.

The CDR3 nucleotides are TGCAGCGTCCAGGGACAGTTTAATGAAAAACTGTTTTTT. Its translation: CSVQGQFNEKLFF. The rearrangement links TRBV29-1 to TRBJ1-4; TRBD1 matches at 7 bases. Germline loops: CDR1 SQVTM, CDR2 ANQGSEA. V lost 6 bases, J lost 4 bases, and 5 bases stayed unmatched. The CDR3 covers 13 residues.